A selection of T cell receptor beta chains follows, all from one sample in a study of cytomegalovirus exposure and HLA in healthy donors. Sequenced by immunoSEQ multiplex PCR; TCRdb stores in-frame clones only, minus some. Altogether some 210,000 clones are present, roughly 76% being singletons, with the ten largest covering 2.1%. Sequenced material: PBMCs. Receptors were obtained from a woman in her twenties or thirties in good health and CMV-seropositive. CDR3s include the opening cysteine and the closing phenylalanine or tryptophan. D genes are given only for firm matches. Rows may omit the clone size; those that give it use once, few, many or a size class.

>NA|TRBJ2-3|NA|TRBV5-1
TGCGCCAGCAGCTTGGAGGGGGATAGCACAGATACGCAGTATTTT
CASSLEGDSTDTQYF
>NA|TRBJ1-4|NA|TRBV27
TGTGCCAGCTCTAGGGCGGGGGAAAAACTGTTTTTT
CASSRAGEKLFF
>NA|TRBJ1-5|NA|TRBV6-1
TGTGCCAGCAGTGAAGCGGGAGGTATTACGGGCAATCAGCCCCAGCATTTT
CASSEAGGITGNQPQHF
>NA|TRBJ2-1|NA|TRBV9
TGTGCCAGCAGCCTGGACGGGGGTGGTCATTATGAGCAGTTCTTC
CASSLDGGGHYEQFF
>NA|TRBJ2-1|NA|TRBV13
TGTGCCAGCAGTCGCCCCTTCCGGACTCGCTCCTACAATGAGCAGTTCTTC
CASSRPFRTRSYNEQFF
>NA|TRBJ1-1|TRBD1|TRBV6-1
TGTGCCAGCAGTGAAAGGACAGGGTTCTCTGAAGCTTTCTTT
CASSERTGFSEAFF
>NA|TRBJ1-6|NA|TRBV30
TGTGCCTGGAGTGTAAAGTCGGGACGGGGGAATTCACCCCTCCACTTT
CAWSVKSGRGNSPLHF
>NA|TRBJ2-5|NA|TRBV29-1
TGCAGCGTTGAAGCAGGGTTCGAGACCCAGTACTTC
CSVEAGFETQYF
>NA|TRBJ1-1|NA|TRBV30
TGTGCCTGGACCTTGGGAGGAGGACGGCCGAACACTGAAGCTTTCTTT
CAWTLGGGRPNTEAFF
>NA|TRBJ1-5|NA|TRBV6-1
TGTGCCAGCAGTGGAACTACAGGGTATAGCAATCAGCCCCAGCATTTT
CASSGTTGYSNQPQHF
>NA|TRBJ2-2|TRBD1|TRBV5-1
TGCGCCAGCAGCGAAACAGGGGGAACCGGGGAGCTGTTTTTT
CASSETGGTGELFF
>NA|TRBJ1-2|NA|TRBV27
TGTGCCAGCAGTCCCAGGCCACTCACGCAGGGCCTCTATGGCTACACCTTC
CASSPRPLTQGLYGYTF
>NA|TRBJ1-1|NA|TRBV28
TGTGCCAGCAGTTTGTTGGGGGCGGATGAAGCTTTCTTT
CASSLLGADEAFF
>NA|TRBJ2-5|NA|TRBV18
TGTGCCAGCTCACGACAGCCTCAAGAGACCCAGTACTTC
CASSRQPQETQYF
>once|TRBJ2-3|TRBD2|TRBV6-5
TGTGCCAGCAGTCCCCCCAGCGGGAGGCTCGATACGCAGTATTTT
CASSPPSGRLDTQYF
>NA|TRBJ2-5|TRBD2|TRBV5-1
TGCGCCAGCAGCCCCCGCGAGCGGGGGATCCGGACCCAGTACTTC
CASSPRERGIRTQYF
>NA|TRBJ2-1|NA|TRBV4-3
TGCGCCAGCAGCCGACGGGCGGGATATCCCCACCCAGACAATGAGCAGTTCTTC
CASSRRAGYPHPDNEQFF
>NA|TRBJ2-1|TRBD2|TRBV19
TGTGCCAGTAGTTCGAGGCGGACTAGCTCCTACAATGAGCAGTTCTTC
CASSSRRTSSYNEQFF
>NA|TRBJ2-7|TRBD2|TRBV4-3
TGCGCCAGCAGCCAAGATTCCGGGAGGACCTACGAGCAGTACTTC
CASSQDSGRTYEQYF
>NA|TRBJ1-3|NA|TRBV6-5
TGTGCCAGCAGTTCCATGATGGGGGCCCCAACCATATATTTT
CASSSMMGAPTIYF
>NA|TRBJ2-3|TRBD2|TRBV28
TGTGCCACCGAAACTAGCGGGGGTGATACGCAGTATTTT
CATETSGGDTQYF
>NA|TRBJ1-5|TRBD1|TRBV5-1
TGCGCCAGCAGCTCGGGACAGGGGTCGGGGCCCCAGCATTTT
CASSSGQGSGPQHF
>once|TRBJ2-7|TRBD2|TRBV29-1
TGCAGCGTTGAGTCCGGGAGGGGATACGAGCAGTACTTC
CSVESGRGYEQYF
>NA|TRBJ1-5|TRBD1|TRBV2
TGTGCCAGCCAGACAGGGGTTCTTCAGCCCCAGCATTTT
CASQTGVLQPQHF
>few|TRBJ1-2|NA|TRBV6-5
TGTGCCAGCAGTTACGGGGGGAGCTATGGCTACACCTTC
CASSYGGSYGYTF
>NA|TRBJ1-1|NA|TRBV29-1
TGCAGCGTGGAGAATCAGGGGCGGTACACTGAAGCTTTCTTT
CSVENQGRYTEAFF
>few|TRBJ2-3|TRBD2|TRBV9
TGTGCCAGCAGCGTCTCTAGTGCGGGAGAAGCAGATACGCAGTATTTT
CASSVSSAGEADTQYF
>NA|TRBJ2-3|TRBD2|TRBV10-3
TGTGCCACCATGCTTTCGGGGGGGCCCCGCACAGATACGCAGTATTTT
CATMLSGGPRTDTQYF
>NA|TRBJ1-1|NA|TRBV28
TGTGCCAGCAGTTTAGAACCATCGGGGACTGAAGCTTTCTTT
CASSLEPSGTEAFF
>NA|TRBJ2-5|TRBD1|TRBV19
TGTGCCAGTAGTACTACAGGGACAGGGGTAGAGACCCAGTACTTC
CASSTTGTGVETQYF
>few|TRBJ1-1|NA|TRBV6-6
TGTGCCAGCAGGAGGGAGGGGAACACTGAAGCTTTCTTT
CASRREGNTEAFF
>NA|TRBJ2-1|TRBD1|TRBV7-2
TGTGCCAGCAGCTCACGGGACAGAATCTACAATGAGCAGTTCTTC
CASSSRDRIYNEQFF
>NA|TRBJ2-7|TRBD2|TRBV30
TGTGCCTGGAGGCCCTACGGTAGCGGGGGTGAGTCCTACGAGCAGTACTTC
CAWRPYGSGGESYEQYF
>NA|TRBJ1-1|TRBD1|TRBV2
TGTGCCAGCAGTGGACAGGGGGCATCGGCTTTCTTT
CASSGQGASAFF
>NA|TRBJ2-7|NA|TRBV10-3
TGTGCCATCAGTGAGTCACAGGGACCCTACGAGCAGTACTTC
CAISESQGPYEQYF
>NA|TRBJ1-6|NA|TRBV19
TGTGCCAGTAGTATGAGCGCGATACCTTATAATTCACCCCTCCACTTT
CASSMSAIPYNSPLHF
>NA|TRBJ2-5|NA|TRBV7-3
TGTGCCAGCAGCCAGAACCAAGAGACCCAGTACTTC
CASSQNQETQYF
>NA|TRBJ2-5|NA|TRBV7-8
TGTGCCAGCAGCTTCAAGCGGGACATGGAAGAGACCCAGTACTTC
CASSFKRDMEETQYF
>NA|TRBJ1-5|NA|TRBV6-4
TGTGCCAGCAGTGAACAGGGCGGGGGCCAGCCCCAGCATTTT
CASSEQGGGQPQHF
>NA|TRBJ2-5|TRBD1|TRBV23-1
TGCGCCAGCTCCGTTGCGGGACAGGGGGCGAAGGGAGAGACCCAGTACTTC
CASSVAGQGAKGETQYF